This note documents a single T cell receptor (beta chain) sequence. This entry belongs to a study of blood T cell repertoires in COVID-19. V was clipped by 2 bases and J by 10 bases, with 20 bases between them. CDR3 size: 15 residues. The V gene's germline CDR1 is KGHSH and CDR2 LQKENI. Libraries were prepared by immunoSEQ multiplex PCR; TCRdb keeps only in-frame clonotypes and omits some of them. This table holds 150,000 to 200,000 clones, 70% to 90% found once. The chain is built from TRBV18 and TRBJ1-2, with D hard to call. The TCR comes from a human donor in a cohort sampled during active COVID-19. The sample taken for sequencing was peripheral blood. The CDR3 DNA reads TGTGCCAGCTCACCAAGGTCGGGTTTCGTTTACGACTACACCTTC. The encoded protein is CASSPRSGFVYDYTF.